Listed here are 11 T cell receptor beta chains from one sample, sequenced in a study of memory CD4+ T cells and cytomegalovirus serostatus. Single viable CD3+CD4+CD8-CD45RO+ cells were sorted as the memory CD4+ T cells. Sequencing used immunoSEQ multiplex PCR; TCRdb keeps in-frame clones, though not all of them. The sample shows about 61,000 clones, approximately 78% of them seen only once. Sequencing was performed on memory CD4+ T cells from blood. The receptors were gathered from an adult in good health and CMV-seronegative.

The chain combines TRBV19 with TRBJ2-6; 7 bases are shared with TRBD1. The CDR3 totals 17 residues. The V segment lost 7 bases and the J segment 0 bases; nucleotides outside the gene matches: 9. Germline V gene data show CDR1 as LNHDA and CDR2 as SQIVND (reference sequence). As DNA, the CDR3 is TGTGCCAGTAAGCCAAGCCGGACAGGCTCTGGGGCCAACGTCCTGACTTTC. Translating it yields CASKPSRTGSGANVLTF.

The CDR3 protein is CASRAGDLRREQYF. The CDR3 DNA reads as TGTGCCAGCAGGGCCGGGGACCTCAGGCGAGAGCAGTACTTC. J is TRBJ2-7 and V is TRBV6-1, with D perhaps being TRBD1 or TRBD2 (5 bases each). Germline CDR1 and CDR2: MNHNS and SASEGT. The CDR3 totals 14 residues. V gave up 6 bases and J gave up 7 bases, with 19 bases separating them.

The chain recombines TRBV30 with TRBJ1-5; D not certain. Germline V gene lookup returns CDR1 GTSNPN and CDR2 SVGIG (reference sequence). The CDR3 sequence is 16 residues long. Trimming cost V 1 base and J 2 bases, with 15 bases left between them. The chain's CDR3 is CAWSGHLRGGNQPQHF. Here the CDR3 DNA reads TGTGCCTGGAGTGGACACCTCCGTGGAGGCAATCAGCCCCAGCATTTT.

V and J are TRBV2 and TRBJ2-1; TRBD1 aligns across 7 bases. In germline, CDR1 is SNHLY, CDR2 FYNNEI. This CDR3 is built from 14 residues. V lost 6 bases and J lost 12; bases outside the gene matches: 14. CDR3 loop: CASSQQGPGSGQFF. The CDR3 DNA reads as TGTGCCAGCAGCCAACAGGGGCCAGGTTCCGGGCAGTTCTTC.

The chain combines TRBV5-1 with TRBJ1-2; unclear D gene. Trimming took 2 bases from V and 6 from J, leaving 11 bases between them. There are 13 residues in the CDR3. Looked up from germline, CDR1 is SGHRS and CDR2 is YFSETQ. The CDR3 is CASSFGRRDGYTF. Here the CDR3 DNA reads TGCGCCAGCAGCTTTGGCCGGAGGGATGGCTACACCTTC. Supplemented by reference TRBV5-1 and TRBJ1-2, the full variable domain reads KAGVTQTPRYLIKTRGQQVTLSCSPISGHRSVSWYQQTPGQGLQFLFEYFSETQRNKGNFPGRFSGRQFSNSRSEMNVSTLELGDSALYLCASSFGRRDGYTFGSGTRLTVV.

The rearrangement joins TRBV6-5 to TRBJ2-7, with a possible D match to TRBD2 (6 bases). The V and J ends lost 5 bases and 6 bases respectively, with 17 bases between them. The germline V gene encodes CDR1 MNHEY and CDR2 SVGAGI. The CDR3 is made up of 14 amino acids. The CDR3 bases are TGTGCCAGCAGTAGCCGGGGGTTGGAGGCCGAGCAGTACTTC. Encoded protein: CASSSRGLEAEQYF.

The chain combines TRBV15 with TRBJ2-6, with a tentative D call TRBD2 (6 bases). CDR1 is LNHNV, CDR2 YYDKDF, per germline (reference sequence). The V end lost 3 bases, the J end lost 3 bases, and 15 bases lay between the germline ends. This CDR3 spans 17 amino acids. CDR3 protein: CATSRSVGGVGANVLTF. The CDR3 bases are TGTGCCACCAGCAGGAGTGTAGGAGGGGTTGGGGCCAACGTCCTGACTTTC.

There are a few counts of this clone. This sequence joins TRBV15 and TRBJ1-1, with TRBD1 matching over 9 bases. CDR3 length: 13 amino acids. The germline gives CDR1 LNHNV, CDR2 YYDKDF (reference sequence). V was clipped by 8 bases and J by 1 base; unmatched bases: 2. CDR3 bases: TGTGCCACCGGGACAGGGTGGAACACTGAAGCTTTCTTT. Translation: CATGTGWNTEAFF.

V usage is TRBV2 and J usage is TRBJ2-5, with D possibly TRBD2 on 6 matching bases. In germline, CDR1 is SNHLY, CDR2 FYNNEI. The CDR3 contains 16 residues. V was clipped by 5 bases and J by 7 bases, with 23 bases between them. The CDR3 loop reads CASSTRGVTTGGTQYF. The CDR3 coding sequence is TGTGCCAGCAGTACCCGCGGGGTGACTACCGGAGGGACCCAGTACTTC.

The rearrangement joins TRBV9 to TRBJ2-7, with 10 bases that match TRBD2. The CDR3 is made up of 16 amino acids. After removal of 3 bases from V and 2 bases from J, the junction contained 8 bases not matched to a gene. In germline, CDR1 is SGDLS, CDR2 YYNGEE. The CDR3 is CASSGPTSGHTYEQYF. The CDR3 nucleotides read TGTGCCAGCAGCGGCCCGACTAGCGGGCATACCTACGAGCAGTACTTC. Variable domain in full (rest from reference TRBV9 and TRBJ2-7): DSGVTQTPKHLITATGQRVTLRCSPRSGDLSVYWYQQSLDQGLQFLIQYYNGEERAKGNILERFSAQQFPDLHSELNLSSLELGDSALYFCASSGPTSGHTYEQYFGPGTRLTVT.

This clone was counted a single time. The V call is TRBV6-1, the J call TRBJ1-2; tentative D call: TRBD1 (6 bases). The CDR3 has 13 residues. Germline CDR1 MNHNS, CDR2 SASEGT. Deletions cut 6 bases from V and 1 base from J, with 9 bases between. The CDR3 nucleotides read TGTGCCAGCAGCGACAGGTATAACTATGGCTACACCTTC. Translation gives CASSDRYNYGYTF.